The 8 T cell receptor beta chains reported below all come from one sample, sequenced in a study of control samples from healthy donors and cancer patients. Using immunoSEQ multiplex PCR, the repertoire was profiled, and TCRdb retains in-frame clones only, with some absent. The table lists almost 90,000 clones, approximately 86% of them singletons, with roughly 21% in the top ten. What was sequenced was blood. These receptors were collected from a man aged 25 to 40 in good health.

CDR3 residues: CASSTTGDQPQHF. The CDR3 nucleotides read TGCGCCAGCAGCACCACAGGGGATCAGCCCCAGCATTTT. V is TRBV5-1 and J is TRBJ1-5; 7 nucleotides match TRBD1. The germline gives CDR1 SGHRS, CDR2 YFSETQ. V shed 4 bases, J shed 5 bases, and the junction held 3 bases outside the gene matches. This CDR3 is built from 13 residues.

The CDR3 DNA follows: TGTGCCAGCAGCCCCCGGGACAGGGGGCCATGGGGCACCGGGGAGCTGTTTTTT. This sequence encodes CASSPRDRGPWGTGELFF. This chain connects TRBV21-1 to TRBJ2-2; the table assigns TRBD1, which was not confirmed against the DNA. TRBV21-1 is listed as a pseudogene. The length of the CDR3 is 18 residues.

The CDR3, as DNA: TGTGCCACCAGTTACTCCACTAGCACAGATACGCAGTATTTT. Protein: CATSYSTSTDTQYF. J is TRBJ2-3 and V is TRBV24-1, with D unclear. The CDR3 is made up of 14 amino acids. With 6 bases removed from V and 0 bases from J, the gap between germline ends came to 9 bases. Germline CDR1 is KGHDR and CDR2 is SFDVKD.

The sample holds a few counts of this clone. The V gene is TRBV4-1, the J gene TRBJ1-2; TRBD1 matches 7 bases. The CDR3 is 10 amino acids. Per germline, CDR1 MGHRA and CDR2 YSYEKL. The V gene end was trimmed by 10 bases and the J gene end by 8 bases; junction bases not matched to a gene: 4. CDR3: CAKSGGGYTF. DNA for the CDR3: TGCGCCAAATCAGGGGGGGGCTACACCTTC.

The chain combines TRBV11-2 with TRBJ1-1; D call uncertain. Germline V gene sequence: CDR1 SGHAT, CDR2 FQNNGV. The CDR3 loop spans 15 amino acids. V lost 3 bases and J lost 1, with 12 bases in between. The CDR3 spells CASSFFPSGNTEAFF. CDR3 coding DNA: TGTGCCAGCAGCTTTTTCCCCAGCGGGAACACTGAAGCTTTCTTT.

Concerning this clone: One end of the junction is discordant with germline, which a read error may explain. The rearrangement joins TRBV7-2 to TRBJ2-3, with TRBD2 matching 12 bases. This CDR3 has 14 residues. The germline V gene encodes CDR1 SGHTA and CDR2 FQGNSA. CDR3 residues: CASSLPTSGGYEHF. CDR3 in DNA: TGTGCCAGCAGCCTACCGACTAGCGGGGGCTATGAGCATTTT. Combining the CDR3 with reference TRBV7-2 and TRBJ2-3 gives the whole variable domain GAGVSQSPSNKVTEKGKDVELRCDPISGHTALYWYRQSLGQGLEFLIYFQGNSAPDKSGLPSDRFSAERTGGSVSTLTIQRTQQEDSAVYLCASSLPTSGGYEHFGPGTRLTVL.

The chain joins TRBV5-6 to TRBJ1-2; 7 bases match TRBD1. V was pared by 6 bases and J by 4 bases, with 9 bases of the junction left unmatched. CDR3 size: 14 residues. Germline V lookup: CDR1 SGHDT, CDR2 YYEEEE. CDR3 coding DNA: TGTGCCAGCAACAGGGGCAGGAGTTTCTATGGCTACACCTTC. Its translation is CASNRGRSFYGYTF.

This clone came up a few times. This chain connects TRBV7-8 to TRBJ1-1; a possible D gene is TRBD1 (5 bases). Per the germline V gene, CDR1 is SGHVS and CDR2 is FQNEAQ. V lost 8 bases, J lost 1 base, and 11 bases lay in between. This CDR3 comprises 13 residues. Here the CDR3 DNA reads TGTGCCAGCCAGCGTAGGGGGAACACTGAAGCTTTCTTT. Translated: CASQRRGNTEAFF.